This T cell receptor (beta chain) was recovered during a study of blood T cell repertoires in COVID-19. J lost 5 bases, V lost 3 bases, and 5 bases had no gene match. CDR3 length: 15 amino acids. Germline assignment: CDR1 LNHDA and CDR2 SQIVND (reference sequence). Profiling relied on immunoSEQ multiplex PCR, and the TCRdb table lists in-frame clones only, not all of them. The repertoire includes over 200,000 clones, around 82% of them detected once, and roughly 9.4% sits in the top ten. The source of this sequence is a man aged 40-49 years with active or convalescent COVID-19. The chain carries TRBV19 and TRBJ1-4; 8 bases line up with TRBD1. Sequenced: peripheral blood. CDR3 sequence (DNA): TGTGCCAGTAGTATTGGCGACAGGGGAAATGAAAAACTGTTTTTT. The encoded protein is CASSIGDRGNEKLFF.